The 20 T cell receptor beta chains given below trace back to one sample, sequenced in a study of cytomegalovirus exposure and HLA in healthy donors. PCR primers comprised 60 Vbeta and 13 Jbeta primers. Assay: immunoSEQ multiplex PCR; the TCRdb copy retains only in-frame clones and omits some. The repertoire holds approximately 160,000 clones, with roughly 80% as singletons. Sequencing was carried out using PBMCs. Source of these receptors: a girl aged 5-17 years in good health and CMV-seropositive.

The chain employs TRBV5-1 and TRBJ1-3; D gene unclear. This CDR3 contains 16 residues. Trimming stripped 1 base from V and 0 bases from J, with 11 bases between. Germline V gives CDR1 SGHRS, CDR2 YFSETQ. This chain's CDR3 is CASSLRGRHSGNTIYF. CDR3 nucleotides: TGCGCCAGCAGCTTGAGAGGGAGACACTCTGGAAACACCATATATTTT.

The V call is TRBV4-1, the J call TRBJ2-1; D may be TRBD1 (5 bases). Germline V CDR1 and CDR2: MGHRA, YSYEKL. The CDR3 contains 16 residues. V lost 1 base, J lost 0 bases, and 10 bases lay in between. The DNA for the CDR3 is TGCGCCAGCAGCCAAGGCCAGGGATACTCCTACAATGAGCAGTTCTTC. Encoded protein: CASSQGQGYSYNEQFF.

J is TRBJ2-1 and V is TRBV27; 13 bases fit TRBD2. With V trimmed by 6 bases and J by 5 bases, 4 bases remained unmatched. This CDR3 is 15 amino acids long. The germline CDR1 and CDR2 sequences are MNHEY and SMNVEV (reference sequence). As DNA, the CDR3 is TGTGCCAGCAGGCTGGGACTAGCGGGAAACAATGAGCAGTTCTTC. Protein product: CASRLGLAGNNEQFF.

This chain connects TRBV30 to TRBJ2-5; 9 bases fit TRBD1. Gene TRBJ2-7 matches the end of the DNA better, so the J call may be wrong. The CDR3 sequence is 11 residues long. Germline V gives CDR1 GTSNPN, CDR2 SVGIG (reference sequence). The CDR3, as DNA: TGTGCCACGGGGACAGGGACCGAGCAGTACTTC. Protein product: CATGTGTEQYF.

As DNA, the CDR3 is TGTGCCAGCAGCTCCGGACTAGCGGGGGGAGAGACCCAGTACTTC. The encoded protein is CASSSGLAGGETQYF. This chain uses TRBV5-4 with TRBJ2-5, with 14 bases fitting TRBD2. Germline CDR1 SGHNT, CDR2 YYREEE (reference sequence). CDR3 size: 15 residues. With 3 bases clipped from V and 4 bases from J, the junction kept 2 bases outside the gene matches.

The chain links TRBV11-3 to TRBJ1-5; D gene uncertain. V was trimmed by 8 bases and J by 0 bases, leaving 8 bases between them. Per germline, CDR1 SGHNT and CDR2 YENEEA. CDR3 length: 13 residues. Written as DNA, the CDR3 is TGTGCCAGCCTCGAGAATAGCAATCAGCCCCAGCATTTT. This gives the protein CASLENSNQPQHF.

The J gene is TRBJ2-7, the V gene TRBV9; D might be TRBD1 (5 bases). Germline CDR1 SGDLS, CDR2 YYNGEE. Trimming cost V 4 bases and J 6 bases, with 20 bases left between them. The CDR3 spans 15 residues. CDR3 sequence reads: CASSPGPYVTGEQYF. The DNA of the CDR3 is TGTGCCAGCAGCCCTGGTCCGTACGTAACAGGCGAGCAGTACTTC.

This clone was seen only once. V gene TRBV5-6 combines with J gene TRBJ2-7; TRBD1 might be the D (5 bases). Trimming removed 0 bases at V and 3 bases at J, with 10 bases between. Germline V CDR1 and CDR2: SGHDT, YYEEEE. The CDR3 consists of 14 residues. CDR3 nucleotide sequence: TGTGCCAGCAGCTTGGGGGGTCAGGGCTACGAGCAGTACTTC. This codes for CASSLGGQGYEQYF.

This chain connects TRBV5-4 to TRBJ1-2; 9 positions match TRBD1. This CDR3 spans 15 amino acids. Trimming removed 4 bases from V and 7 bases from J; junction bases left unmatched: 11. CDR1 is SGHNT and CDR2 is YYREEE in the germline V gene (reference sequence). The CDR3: CASSRDREGGGGYTF. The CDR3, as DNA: TGTGCCAGCAGCAGGGACAGGGAGGGTGGTGGTGGCTACACCTTC.

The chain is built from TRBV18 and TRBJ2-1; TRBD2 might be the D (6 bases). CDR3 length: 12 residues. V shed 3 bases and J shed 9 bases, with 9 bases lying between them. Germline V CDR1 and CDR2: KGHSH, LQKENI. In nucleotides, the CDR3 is TGTGCCAGCTCACCGGGACTCCTTGAGCAGTTCTTC. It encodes CASSPGLLEQFF.

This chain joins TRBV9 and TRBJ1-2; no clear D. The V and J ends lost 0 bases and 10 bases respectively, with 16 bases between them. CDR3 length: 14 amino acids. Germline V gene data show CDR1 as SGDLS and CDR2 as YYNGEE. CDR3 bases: TGTGCCAGCAGCGTAGAGGAATGGAGTGTGCTCTACACCTTC. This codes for CASSVEEWSVLYTF.

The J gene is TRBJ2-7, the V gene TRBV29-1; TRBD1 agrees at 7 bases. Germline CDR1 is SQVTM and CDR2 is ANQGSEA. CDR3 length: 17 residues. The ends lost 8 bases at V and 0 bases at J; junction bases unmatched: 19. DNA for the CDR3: TGCAGCATCCTAGGGGACAGAAAAAAGCCAGGCTCCTACGAGCAGTACTTC. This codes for CSILGDRKKPGSYEQYF.

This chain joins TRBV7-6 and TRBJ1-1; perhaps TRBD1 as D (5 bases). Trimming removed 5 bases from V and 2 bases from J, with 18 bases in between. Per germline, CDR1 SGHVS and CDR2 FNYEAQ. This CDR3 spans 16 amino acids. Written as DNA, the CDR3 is TGTGCCAGCAGCCTCCGGGGGGGGAGGCAAAACACTGAAGCTTTCTTT. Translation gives CASSLRGGRQNTEAFF.

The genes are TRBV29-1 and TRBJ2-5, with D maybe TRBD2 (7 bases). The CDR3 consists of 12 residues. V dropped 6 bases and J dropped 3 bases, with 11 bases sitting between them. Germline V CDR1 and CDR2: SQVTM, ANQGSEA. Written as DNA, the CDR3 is TGCAGCGTGGGGGGGGCGAAAGAGACCCAGTACTTC. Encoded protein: CSVGGAKETQYF.

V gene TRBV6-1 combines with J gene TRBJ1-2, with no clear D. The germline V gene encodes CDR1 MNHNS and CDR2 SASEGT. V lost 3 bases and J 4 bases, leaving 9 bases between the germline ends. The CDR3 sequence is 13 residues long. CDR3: CASSERGIYGYTF. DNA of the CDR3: TGTGCCAGCAGTGAGCGCGGGATCTATGGCTACACCTTC.

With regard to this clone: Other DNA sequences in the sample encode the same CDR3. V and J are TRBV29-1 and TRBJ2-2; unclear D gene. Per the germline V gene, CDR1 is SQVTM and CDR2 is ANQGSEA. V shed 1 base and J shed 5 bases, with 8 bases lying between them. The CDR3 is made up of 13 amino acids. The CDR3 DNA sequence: TGCAGCGTTGAAGTCGGCGGAACCGGGGAGCTGTTTTTT. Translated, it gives CSVEVGGTGELFF.

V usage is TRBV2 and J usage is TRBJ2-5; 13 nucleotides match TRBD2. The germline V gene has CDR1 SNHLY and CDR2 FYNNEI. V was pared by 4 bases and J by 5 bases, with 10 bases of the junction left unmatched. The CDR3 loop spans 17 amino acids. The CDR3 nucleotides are TGTGCCAGCAGTGCCTTACTAGCGGGGGGGACACGGGAGACCCAGTACTTC. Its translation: CASSALLAGGTRETQYF.

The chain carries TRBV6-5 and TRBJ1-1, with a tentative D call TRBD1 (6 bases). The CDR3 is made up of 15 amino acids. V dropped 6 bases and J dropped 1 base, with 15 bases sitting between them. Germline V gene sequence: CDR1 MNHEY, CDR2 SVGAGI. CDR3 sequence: CASRTLRGRNTEAFF. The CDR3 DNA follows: TGTGCCAGCAGGACCCTTAGGGGGAGGAACACTGAAGCTTTCTTT.

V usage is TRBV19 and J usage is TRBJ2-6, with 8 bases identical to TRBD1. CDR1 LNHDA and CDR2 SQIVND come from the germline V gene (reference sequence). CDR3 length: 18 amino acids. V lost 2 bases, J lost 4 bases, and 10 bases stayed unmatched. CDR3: CASSIQQQGAGGANVLTF. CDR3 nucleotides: TGTGCCAGTAGTATACAACAGCAGGGGGCAGGGGGGGCCAACGTCCTGACTTTC.

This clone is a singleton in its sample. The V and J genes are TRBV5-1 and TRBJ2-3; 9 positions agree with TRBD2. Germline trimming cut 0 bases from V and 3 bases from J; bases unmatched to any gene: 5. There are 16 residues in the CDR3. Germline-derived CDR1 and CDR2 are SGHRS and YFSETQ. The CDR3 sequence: CASSLGSGRGTDTQYF. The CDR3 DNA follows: TGCGCCAGCAGCTTGGGTAGCGGGAGAGGGACAGATACGCAGTATTTT.